This is a list of T cell receptor beta chains from one sample in a study of T cell responses to AZD1222 COVID-19 vaccine. Sequenced by immunoSEQ multiplex PCR; TCRdb stores in-frame clones only, minus some. The top ten clones hold around 45% of a sample with approximately 100,000 clones, roughly 91% of them seen once. The material was peripheral blood, obtained on day 0 of AZD1222 vaccination. The source of these receptors is an adult in good health. Both conserved end residues are trimmed from each CDR3. Fields, in order: J gene, V gene, CDR3 protein.

TRBJ2-1	TRBV12-3/TRBV12-4	ASSRQANEQF
TRBJ1-2	TRBV9	ASSVVGGGNYGYT
TRBJ2-3	TRBV18	ASSPKLAGDTQY
TRBJ2-7	TRBV7-7	ASSPRAGEFYEQY
TRBJ1-1	TRBV7-9	ASSRTWTRGTEAF
TRBJ2-7	TRBV7-9	ASSFPATGAYEQY
TRBJ2-1	TRBV18	ASSPLADNEQF
TRBJ2-7	TRBV6-5	ASSYSTATYEQY
TRBJ2-4	TRBV27	ASSLSLLNIQY
TRBJ1-3	TRBV24-1	ATSEGLGNTIY
TRBJ1-1	TRBV7-2	ASSLGGFNTEAF
TRBJ2-7	TRBV15	ATSRDWTGFYEQY
TRBJ1-1	TRBV18	ASSPFQGNTEAF
TRBJ1-2	TRBV12-3/TRBV12-4	ASSLNYGYT
TRBJ2-7	TRBV11-2	ASSSGLGGPYEQY
TRBJ2-7	TRBV5-1	ASSAQLAGGPYEQY
TRBJ1-2	TRBV5-1	ASSLDTTGGVHGYT
TRBJ1-2	TRBV4-3	ASSQDPDSRSVYGYT
TRBJ2-1	TRBV13	ASSFVGDSLKGNEQF
TRBJ1-2	TRBV5-6	ASSLVGDRFGYT
TRBJ2-2	TRBV19	ASSTSGRTGELF
TRBJ1-4	TRBV7-3	ASSSTLATNEKLF
TRBJ1-1	TRBV28	ASSLYTGLNTEAF
TRBJ2-7	TRBV5-1	ASRLIQGADEQY
TRBJ2-7	TRBV6-6	ASRDSWREQY
TRBJ2-1	TRBV3-1/TRBV3-2	ASSQDSPLAGATYNEQF
TRBJ1-2	TRBV6-5	ASRTGSGGYT
TRBJ2-3	TRBV7-2	ASSPRRWGAGVDTQY
TRBJ2-3	TRBV3-1/TRBV3-2	ASSQDEGNTDTQY
TRBJ1-1	TRBV9	ASSDRTGSEAF
TRBJ2-3	TRBV18	ASSPPEAAPWGTQY
TRBJ2-1	TRBV9	ASSATSGFYNEQF
TRBJ2-1	TRBV4-2	ASSQERLAAYNEQF
TRBJ2-1	TRBV6-5	ASSYSRGGPLNEQF
TRBJ1-6	TRBV15	ATSRDQGTGNSPLH
TRBJ2-1	TRBV9	ASSVEGLATDEQF
TRBJ1-2	TRBV6-5	ATQGRGRLYGYT
TRBJ1-1	TRBV28	ASSLRRRNTEAF